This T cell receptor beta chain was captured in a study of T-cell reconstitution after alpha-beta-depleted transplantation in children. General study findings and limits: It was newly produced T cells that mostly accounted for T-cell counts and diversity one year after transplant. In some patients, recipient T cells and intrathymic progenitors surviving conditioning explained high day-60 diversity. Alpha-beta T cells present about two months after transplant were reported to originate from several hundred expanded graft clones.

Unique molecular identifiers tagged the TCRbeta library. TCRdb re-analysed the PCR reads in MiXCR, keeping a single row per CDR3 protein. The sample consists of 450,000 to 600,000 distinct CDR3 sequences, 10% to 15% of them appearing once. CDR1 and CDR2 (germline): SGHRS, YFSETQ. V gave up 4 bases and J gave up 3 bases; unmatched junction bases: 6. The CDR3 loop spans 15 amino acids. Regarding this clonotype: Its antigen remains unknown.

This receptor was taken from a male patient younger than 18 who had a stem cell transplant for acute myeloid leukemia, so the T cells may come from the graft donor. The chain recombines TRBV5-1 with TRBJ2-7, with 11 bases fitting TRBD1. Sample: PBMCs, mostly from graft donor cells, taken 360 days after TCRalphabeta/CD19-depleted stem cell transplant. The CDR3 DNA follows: TGCGCCAGCAGCATAACCGGGACAGGGGGCTACGAGCAGTACTTC. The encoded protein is CASSITGTGGYEQYF. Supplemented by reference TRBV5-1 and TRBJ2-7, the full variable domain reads KAGVTQTPRYLIKTRGQQVTLSCSPISGHRSVSWYQQTPGQGLQFLFEYFSETQRNKGNFPGRFSGRQFSNSRSEMNVSTLELGDSALYLCASSITGTGGYEQYFGPGTRLTVT.